This TCR beta chain emerged from a study of blood T cell repertoires in COVID-19. Study background: PBMCs, B-cell-depleted T cells, or T cells provided the cDNA or gDNA that made up the material.

The germline V gene has CDR1 SGHNT and CDR2 YYREEE (reference sequence). The V gene lost 4 bases and the J gene lost 2 bases, with 10 bases spanning the gap. The CDR3 has 14 amino acids. The repertoire was sequenced with immunoSEQ multiplex PCR; TCRdb's copy has only in-frame clones and lacks some. The table lists under 300,000 clones, roughly 81% of them singletons. Participant-reported clinical history was the basis for cohort assignment. The rearrangement joins TRBV5-4 to TRBJ1-3; weak D call: TRBD1 (5 bases). The clonotype was recovered from a woman aged 45-65 years who had been exposed to COVID-19. What was sequenced was PBMCs or T cells enriched from blood (not recorded which). CDR3 nucleotides: TGTGCCAGCAGCCCGGGACTGACTGGAAACACCATATATTTT. The encoded protein is CASSPGLTGNTIYF.